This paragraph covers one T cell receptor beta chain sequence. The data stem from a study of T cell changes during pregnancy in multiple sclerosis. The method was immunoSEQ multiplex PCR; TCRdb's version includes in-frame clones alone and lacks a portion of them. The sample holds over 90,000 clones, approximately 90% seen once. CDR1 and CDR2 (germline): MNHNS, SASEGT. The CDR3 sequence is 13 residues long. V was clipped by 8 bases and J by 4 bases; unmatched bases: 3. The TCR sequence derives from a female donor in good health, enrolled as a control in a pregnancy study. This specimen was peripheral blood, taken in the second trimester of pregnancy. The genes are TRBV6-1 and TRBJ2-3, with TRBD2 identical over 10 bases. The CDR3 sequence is CASQRGGADTQYF. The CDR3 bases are TGTGCCAGCCAGCGGGGGGGAGCAGATACGCAGTATTTT.